The rows below give T cell receptor beta chains drawn from one sample of a study of T cells in tuberculosis. Repertoires were generated with immunoSEQ multiplex PCR, while TCRdb's copy carries only in-frame clones and drops some. Of tens of thousands of clones listed, roughly 95% are singletons. The material sequenced was PBMCs. These receptors were obtained from a donor between 10 and 35 years old with latent tuberculosis or without tuberculosis infection. The CDR3 runs from the conserved cysteine through the conserved F or W. The D gene is left open where the match is weak. Some rows mark clone size as missing; the rest say once, few, many or name a class of expanded clone.

J,size,V,length,D,CDR3,DNA
TRBJ2-1,-,TRBV25-1,18,-,CASTQFNSGEFSYNEQFF,TGTGCCAGCACCCAGTTCAATAGCGGCGAGTTCTCCTACAATGAGCAGTTCTTC
TRBJ1-1,once,TRBV5-1,15,TRBD1,CASRYRDRVLGEAFF,TGCGCCAGCAGATACCGGGACAGGGTTCTTGGTGAAGCTTTCTTT
TRBJ2-6,-,TRBV11-2,18,-,CASSFGRIGSSGANVLTF,TGTGCCAGCAGCTTCGGACGCATTGGGAGCTCTGGGGCCAACGTCCTGACTTTC
TRBJ2-1,-,TRBV11-2,18,-,CASSLDLTGTASYNEQFF,TGTGCCAGCAGCTTAGATCTAACGGGAACCGCATCCTACAATGAGCAGTTCTTC
TRBJ2-5,-,TRBV7-8,13,TRBD1,CASSSDRGQTQYF,TGTGCCAGCAGCTCGGACAGGGGGCAGACCCAGTACTTC
TRBJ2-7,-,TRBV11-3,14,TRBD1,CASSASRQGREQYF,TGTGCCAGCAGCGCCAGCCGACAGGGTCGCGAGCAGTACTTC
TRBJ2-3,-,TRBV10-2,14,-,CASSEAGRTDTQYF,TGCGCCAGCAGTGAAGCTGGGAGGACAGATACGCAGTATTTT
TRBJ1-3,-,TRBV5-6,14,TRBD1,CASSWGTARNTIYF,TGTGCCAGCAGCTGGGGGACAGCGAGAAACACCATATATTTT
TRBJ2-7,-,TRBV6-5,14,TRBD2,CASSKAGRLLEQYF,TGTGCCAGCAGCAAAGCGGGAAGGCTTCTCGAGCAGTACTTC
TRBJ1-5,-,TRBV2,15,-,CASSEEGMSNQPQHF,TGTGCCAGCAGTGAAGAGGGGATGAGCAATCAGCCCCAGCATTTT
TRBJ2-7,-,TRBV28,16,-,CASSFSLSGLSYEQYF,TGTGCCAGCAGTTTCTCCCTGAGCGGGTTATCCTACGAGCAGTACTTC
TRBJ2-1,-,TRBV7-6,17,TRBD2,CASSHLGRGRANNEQFF,TGTGCCAGCAGTCACCTGGGGCGCGGGAGGGCCAATAATGAGCAGTTCTTC
TRBJ2-1,-,TRBV19,13,TRBD2,CASSGIAGREQFF,TGTGCCAGTAGTGGCATAGCGGGTCGCGAGCAGTTCTTC
TRBJ1-2,-,TRBV7-8,15,-,CASSPREGLGYGYTF,TGTGCCAGCAGCCCTCGGGAAGGGCTGGGCTATGGCTACACCTTC
TRBJ2-7,-,TRBV9,13,-,CASSLGTSYEQYF,TGTGCCAGCAGCTTGGGCACGTCCTACGAGCAGTACTTC
TRBJ2-1,-,TRBV18,17,TRBD2,CASSSPGLAGVENEQFF,TGTGCCAGCTCTTCCCCGGGACTAGCGGGAGTGGAGAATGAGCAGTTCTTC
TRBJ1-1,-,TRBV2,14,-,CASSQVRGNTEAFF,TGTGCCAGCAGTCAAGTCAGGGGAAACACTGAAGCTTTCTTT
TRBJ1-2,-,TRBV27,13,-,CASSRQALYGYTF,TGTGCCAGCAGCAGACAGGCCCTCTATGGCTACACCTTC
TRBJ2-3,-,TRBV18,18,TRBD2,CASSPPYGLAGVTDTQYF,TGTGCCAGCTCACCACCTTACGGACTAGCGGGAGTTACAGATACGCAGTATTTT
TRBJ1-1,-,TRBV18,14,-,CASSPDSMNTEAFF,TGTGCCAGCTCACCGGACAGTATGAACACTGAAGCTTTCTTT
TRBJ2-2,-,TRBV25-1,13,TRBD1,CASHGDRGGELFF,TGTGCCAGCCACGGCGACAGGGGAGGGGAGCTGTTTTTT
TRBJ2-3,-,TRBV2,18,TRBD2,CASKGGLALQESTDTQYF,TGTGCCAGCAAAGGGGGACTAGCCCTCCAGGAGTCCACAGATACGCAGTATTTT
TRBJ2-1,-,TRBV9,16,TRBD2,CASSNIGLAGVGEQFF,TGTGCCAGCAGCAACATTGGACTAGCGGGAGTAGGTGAGCAGTTCTTC